The sample holds many counts of the clone carrying this TCR beta chain. This sample stems from a study of T cells after yellow fever vaccination. Study-level results: Overlap between CD4 and CD8 compartments was detected for a small share of clonotypes.

A process of 5'RACE template switching, which added a universal primer site and UMIs, was used to make TCR cDNA. TCRdb fed the 5' RACE reads into MiXCR, producing one record per CDR3 protein. Of thousands of distinct CDR3 sequences listed, 5.5% to 8% are singletons. CDR3 length equals 17 residues. Looked up from germline, CDR1 is LGHNA and CDR2 is YNFKEQ. Trimming took 2 bases from V and 2 from J; bases not matched to a gene: 10. The source material was PBMCs, either bulk or a sorted T-cell subset (CD4+, CD8+, memory, or dextramer-sorted; not recorded which), sampled more than 13 days after the first yellow fever vaccination. V gene TRBV4-2 combines with J gene TRBJ2-5, with 8 bases aligning to TRBD2. The TCR was taken from a man aged 18 to 35 who received the YFV17D yellow fever vaccine. CDR3 region: CASSQRRGGVAQETQYF. DNA for the CDR3: TGTGCCAGCAGCCAACGACGGGGGGGGGTGGCACAAGAGACCCAGTACTTC.